This is a list of T cell receptor beta chains from one sample in a study of molecular identifiers for immune sequencing clone quantification. MiXCR, run by TCRdb on the PCR reads, gives a single entry per CDR3 protein. Of around 480,000 distinct CDR3 sequences in the sample, roughly 23% were seen once. Sequences were obtained from naive CD8+ T cells from blood, with Jurkat cell RNA spiked in. These receptors were taken from a human donor in good health. Some libraries in this study had Jurkat cell RNA spiked in. CDR3s include the opening cysteine and the closing phenylalanine or tryptophan. The D gene is left open where the match is weak. Size values are once, few and many counts, or a class for expanded clones, and some rows have none.

clone size: many; D gene: NA; J gene: TRBJ1-1; V gene: TRBV7-2; CDR3 length: 15; CDR3 DNA: TGTGCCAGCAGCCCAGCGTTGGGGAGGAGCACTGAAGCTTTCTTT; CDR3 protein: CASSPALGRSTEAFF
clone size: few; D gene: NA; J gene: TRBJ2-1; V gene: TRBV20-1; CDR3 length: 12; CDR3 DNA: TGCAGTGCTAGAGATTGGGCCAATGAGCAGTTCTTC; CDR3 protein: CSARDWANEQFF
clone size: many; D gene: NA; J gene: TRBJ1-5; V gene: TRBV5-8; CDR3 length: 13; CDR3 DNA: TGTGCCAGCAGCAACAGCGAGTTTCGGCCCCAGCATTTT; CDR3 protein: CASSNSEFRPQHF
clone size: many; D gene: NA; J gene: TRBJ2-6; V gene: TRBV28; CDR3 length: 19; CDR3 DNA: TGTGCCAGCAGTTTAATCGGCTCTCTCCACATCTCTGGGGCCAACGTCCTGACTTTC; CDR3 protein: CASSLIGSLHISGANVLTF
clone size: NA; D gene: NA; J gene: TRBJ2-7; V gene: TRBV10-2; CDR3 length: 13; CDR3 DNA: TGCGCCAGCAGTTTGGGACCCTACAACGAGCAGTACTTC; CDR3 protein: CASSLGPYNEQYF
clone size: NA; D gene: NA; J gene: TRBJ1-5; V gene: TRBV19; CDR3 length: 18; CDR3 DNA: TGTGCCAGTAGTTTCGCCCGGGGGCAGGGGCCGAGCAATCAGCCCCAGCATTTT; CDR3 protein: CASSFARGQGPSNQPQHF
clone size: many; D gene: TRBD1; J gene: TRBJ1-5; V gene: TRBV6-5; CDR3 length: 14; CDR3 DNA: TGTGCCAGCAGTCTCAGACAGGGTTATCAGCCCCAGCATTTT; CDR3 protein: CASSLRQGYQPQHF
clone size: many; D gene: NA; J gene: TRBJ2-7; V gene: TRBV7-8; CDR3 length: 17; CDR3 DNA: TGTGCCAGCAGCTTAGTAGCTCCACCCGGGGCCTCCTACGAGCAGTACTTC; CDR3 protein: CASSLVAPPGASYEQYF
clone size: many; D gene: NA; J gene: TRBJ2-5; V gene: TRBV7-2; CDR3 length: 12; CDR3 DNA: TGTGCCAGCAGCATGGAGCGAAAGACCCAGTACTTC; CDR3 protein: CASSMERKTQYF
clone size: few; D gene: TRBD2; J gene: TRBJ2-7; V gene: TRBV11-2; CDR3 length: 15; CDR3 DNA: TGTGCCAGCAGCCCCCGAGGGGTAGCGGGGATCGAGCAGTACTTC; CDR3 protein: CASSPRGVAGIEQYF
clone size: many; D gene: NA; J gene: TRBJ2-7; V gene: TRBV14; CDR3 length: 12; CDR3 DNA: TGTGCCAGCAGCCAAGATTACGGCGAGCAGTACTTC; CDR3 protein: CASSQDYGEQYF
clone size: few; D gene: NA; J gene: TRBJ2-7; V gene: TRBV9; CDR3 length: 12; CDR3 DNA: TGTGCCAGCAGCCTACCAGCTCCCGAGCAGTACTTC; CDR3 protein: CASSLPAPEQYF
clone size: NA; D gene: TRBD2; J gene: TRBJ2-3; V gene: TRBV20-1; CDR3 length: 19; CDR3 DNA: TGCAGTGCAACGGGACTAGCGGGATCGAGACCCTTTAGCACAGATACGCAGTATTTT; CDR3 protein: CSATGLAGSRPFSTDTQYF
clone size: many; D gene: TRBD1; J gene: TRBJ2-3; V gene: TRBV12-3/TRBV12-4; CDR3 length: 15; CDR3 DNA: TGTGCCAGCAGCCCGGGACAGGGATTTGTTGATACGCAGTATTTT; CDR3 protein: CASSPGQGFVDTQYF
clone size: many; D gene: NA; J gene: TRBJ1-1; V gene: TRBV12-3/TRBV12-4; CDR3 length: 14; CDR3 DNA: TGTGCCAGCAGTTTAGCGGACAGAGCCTTGGAAGCTTTCTTT; CDR3 protein: CASSLADRALEAFF
clone size: NA; D gene: NA; J gene: TRBJ2-7; V gene: TRBV29-1; CDR3 length: 15; CDR3 DNA: TGCAGCGTTGAAGACAGCCGTACGAGCTCCTACGAGCAGTACTTC; CDR3 protein: CSVEDSRTSSYEQYF
clone size: many; D gene: NA; J gene: TRBJ2-3; V gene: TRBV30; CDR3 length: 12; CDR3 DNA: TGTGCCTGGGGTCAGTCGGCCGCTTCGCAGTATTTT; CDR3 protein: CAWGQSAASQYF
clone size: few; D gene: NA; J gene: TRBJ1-1; V gene: TRBV7-9; CDR3 length: 14; CDR3 DNA: TGTGCCAGCAGCCCCGTTGAGGTGAACACTGAAGCTTTCTTT; CDR3 protein: CASSPVEVNTEAFF
clone size: NA; D gene: TRBD2; J gene: TRBJ2-1; V gene: TRBV11-2; CDR3 length: 14; CDR3 DNA: TGTACCAGCAGCTTATACGGGGGGGCCTTTGAGCAGTTCTTC; CDR3 protein: CTSSLYGGAFEQFF
clone size: NA; D gene: NA; J gene: TRBJ2-1; V gene: TRBV27; CDR3 length: 17; CDR3 DNA: TGTGCCAGCAGTTTATTAAGTGTAATGAGTGGGGCCAATGAGCAGTTCTTC; CDR3 protein: CASSLLSVMSGANEQFF
clone size: NA; D gene: NA; J gene: TRBJ2-3; V gene: TRBV7-9; CDR3 length: 16; CDR3 DNA: TGTGCCAGCAGCTTAGGGCAGGGGACCATCCCAGATACGCAGTATTTT; CDR3 protein: CASSLGQGTIPDTQYF
clone size: NA; D gene: NA; J gene: TRBJ2-3; V gene: TRBV24-1; CDR3 length: 16; CDR3 DNA: TGTGCCACCAGCGAATCGACCAGACGGGACACAGATACGCAGTATTTT; CDR3 protein: CATSESTRRDTDTQYF
clone size: NA; D gene: NA; J gene: TRBJ2-3; V gene: TRBV27; CDR3 length: 13; CDR3 DNA: TGTGCCAGCAGTCTCTACATCGCAGATACGCAGTATTTT; CDR3 protein: CASSLYIADTQYF
clone size: NA; D gene: NA; J gene: TRBJ1-1; V gene: TRBV28; CDR3 length: 16; CDR3 DNA: TGTGCCAGCAGTTTCGTCAGTATTGGGAGAGTTGCTGAAGCTTTCTTT; CDR3 protein: CASSFVSIGRVAEAFF
clone size: few; D gene: TRBD2; J gene: TRBJ2-1; V gene: TRBV9; CDR3 length: 16; CDR3 DNA: TGTGCCAGCAACGGAAAGGTGCGGGAGCCTAACAATGAGCAGTTCTTC; CDR3 protein: CASNGKVREPNNEQFF
clone size: few; D gene: NA; J gene: TRBJ2-5; V gene: TRBV5-4; CDR3 length: 12; CDR3 DNA: TGTGCCAGCAGCTTCTACTCAGAGACCCAGTACTTC; CDR3 protein: CASSFYSETQYF
clone size: NA; D gene: NA; J gene: TRBJ2-5; V gene: TRBV20-1; CDR3 length: 13; CDR3 DNA: TGCAGTGCTAGACGGCAGGGTGAGGAGACCCAGTACTTC; CDR3 protein: CSARRQGEETQYF
clone size: few; D gene: NA; J gene: TRBJ2-7; V gene: TRBV6-2/TRBV6-3; CDR3 length: 14; CDR3 DNA: TGTGCCAGCAGTTACTTCCCGGAGGGCAACGAGCAGTACTTC; CDR3 protein: CASSYFPEGNEQYF
clone size: few; D gene: NA; J gene: TRBJ1-2; V gene: TRBV2; CDR3 length: 13; CDR3 DNA: TGTGCCAGCAGTGTGGGCAGTAACTATGGCTACACCTTC; CDR3 protein: CASSVGSNYGYTF
clone size: few; D gene: TRBD2; J gene: TRBJ2-7; V gene: TRBV28; CDR3 length: 13; CDR3 DNA: TGTGCCAGCAGTACTCTAGCGGGCTACGAGCAGTACTTC; CDR3 protein: CASSTLAGYEQYF
clone size: NA; D gene: TRBD2; J gene: TRBJ2-1; V gene: TRBV12-3/TRBV12-4; CDR3 length: 15; CDR3 DNA: TGTGCCAGCAGTTTTTGGGACTATAGGGCCAATGAGCAGTTCTTC; CDR3 protein: CASSFWDYRANEQFF
clone size: many; D gene: NA; J gene: TRBJ2-2; V gene: TRBV3-1; CDR3 length: 16; CDR3 DNA: TGTGCCAGCAGCCAAGATCTTAGTTTGTATGGCGGGGAGCTGTTTTTT; CDR3 protein: CASSQDLSLYGGELFF
clone size: many; D gene: TRBD1; J gene: TRBJ1-6; V gene: TRBV12-3/TRBV12-4; CDR3 length: 14; CDR3 DNA: TGTGCCAGCAGTTTATCACCAGGGGGTTCACCCCTCCACTTT; CDR3 protein: CASSLSPGGSPLHF
clone size: few; D gene: TRBD1; J gene: TRBJ1-1; V gene: TRBV6-5; CDR3 length: 15; CDR3 DNA: TGTGCCAGCAGTTACGGAACAGGGGGGAACACTGAAGCTTTCTTT; CDR3 protein: CASSYGTGGNTEAFF
clone size: many; D gene: NA; J gene: TRBJ2-5; V gene: TRBV28; CDR3 length: 13; CDR3 DNA: TGTGCCAGCAGTTCTCGGAGCGGCCTGACCCAGTACTTC; CDR3 protein: CASSSRSGLTQYF
clone size: NA; D gene: NA; J gene: TRBJ1-5; V gene: TRBV27; CDR3 length: 15; CDR3 DNA: TGTGCCAGCAGTTTATGGGGCGGGAACAATCAGCCCCAGCATTTT; CDR3 protein: CASSLWGGNNQPQHF
clone size: many; D gene: TRBD1; J gene: TRBJ1-1; V gene: TRBV2; CDR3 length: 11; CDR3 DNA: TGTGCCACAGGGACAGACACTGAAGCTTTCTTT; CDR3 protein: CATGTDTEAFF
clone size: many; D gene: NA; J gene: TRBJ2-2; V gene: TRBV7-9; CDR3 length: 15; CDR3 DNA: TGTGCCAGCAGCTTAGTAGTCTTCCCAGGCGGGGAGCTGTTTTTT; CDR3 protein: CASSLVVFPGGELFF
clone size: NA; D gene: NA; J gene: TRBJ1-5; V gene: TRBV27; CDR3 length: 15; CDR3 DNA: TGTGCCAGCAGTTTATCAGGGTTTGGCAATCAGCCCCAGCATTTT; CDR3 protein: CASSLSGFGNQPQHF
clone size: NA; D gene: NA; J gene: TRBJ2-7; V gene: TRBV7-9; CDR3 length: 15; CDR3 DNA: TGTGCCAGCAGCCCAGAGCCGAGCAACCGGGGCGAGCAGTACTTC; CDR3 protein: CASSPEPSNRGEQYF